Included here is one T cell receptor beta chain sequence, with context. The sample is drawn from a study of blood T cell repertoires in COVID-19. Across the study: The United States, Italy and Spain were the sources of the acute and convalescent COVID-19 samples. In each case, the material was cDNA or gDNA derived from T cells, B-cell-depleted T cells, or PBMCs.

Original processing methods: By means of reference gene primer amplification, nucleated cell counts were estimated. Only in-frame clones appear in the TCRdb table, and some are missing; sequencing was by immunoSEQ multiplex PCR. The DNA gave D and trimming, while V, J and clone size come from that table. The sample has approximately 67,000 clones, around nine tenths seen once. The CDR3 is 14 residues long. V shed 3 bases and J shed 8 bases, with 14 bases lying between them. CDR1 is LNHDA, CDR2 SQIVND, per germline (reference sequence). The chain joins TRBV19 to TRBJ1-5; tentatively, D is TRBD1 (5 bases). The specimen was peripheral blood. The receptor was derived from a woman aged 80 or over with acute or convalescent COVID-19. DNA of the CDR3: TGTGCCAGTAGTATCGGGACTGGCCCCAAGCCCCAGCATTTT. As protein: CASSIGTGPKPQHF. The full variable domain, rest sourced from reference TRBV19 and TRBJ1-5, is DGGITQSPKYLFRKEGQNVTLSCEQNLNHDAMYWYRQDPGQGLRLIYYSQIVNDFQKGDIAEGYSVSREKKESFPLTVTSAQKNPTAFYLCASSIGTGPKPQHFGDGTRLSIL.